In this sample, the clone carrying this TCR beta chain turned up a few times. Its target is not known. The authors built TCR beta libraries using iRepertoire HTBI primers and Arm-PCR of CDR3 regions. A single record per CDR3 protein comes from TCRdb applying MiXCR to the multiplex PCR reads. The data contain about 660,000 distinct CDR3 sequences, 25% to 35% of them singletons. There are 14 residues in the CDR3. J lost 0 bases, V lost 12 bases, and 6 bases had no gene match. Germline V CDR1 and CDR2: KGHDR, SFDVKD. Time point noted: persistent/refractory GD, antithyroid drugs over 5 years with positive TRAb. With RNA extracted from PBMCs as input, the TCR library was made. This sample stems from a study of regulatory T cells in long-lasting Graves disease. Study-wide results and caveats: There were preferences for TRBV28, TRBJ1-2 and TRBJ2-5 in persistent disease.

The source material was peripheral blood mononuclear cells (PBMCs), sampled when the disease was refractory, from a patient treated with antithyroid drugs. The sequence was collected from a female donor with Graves disease. The J gene is TRBJ1-5, the V gene TRBV24-1; 8 nucleotides align to TRBD1. This chain's CDR3 is CAVEDRDSNQPQHF. DNA for the CDR3: TGTGCCGTGGAGGACAGGGATAGCAATCAGCCCCAGCATTTT.